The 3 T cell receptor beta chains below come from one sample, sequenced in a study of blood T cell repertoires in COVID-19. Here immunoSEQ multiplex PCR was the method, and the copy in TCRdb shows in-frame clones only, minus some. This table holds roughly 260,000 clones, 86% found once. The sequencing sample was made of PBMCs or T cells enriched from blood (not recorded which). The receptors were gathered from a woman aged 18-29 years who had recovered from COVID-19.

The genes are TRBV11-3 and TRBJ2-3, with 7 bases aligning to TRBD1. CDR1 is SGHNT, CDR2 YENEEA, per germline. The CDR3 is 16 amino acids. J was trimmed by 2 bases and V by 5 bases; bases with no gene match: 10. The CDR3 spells CASSPSGTENTDTQYF. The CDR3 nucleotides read TGTGCCAGCAGCCCCTCCGGGACAGAGAACACAGATACGCAGTATTTT.

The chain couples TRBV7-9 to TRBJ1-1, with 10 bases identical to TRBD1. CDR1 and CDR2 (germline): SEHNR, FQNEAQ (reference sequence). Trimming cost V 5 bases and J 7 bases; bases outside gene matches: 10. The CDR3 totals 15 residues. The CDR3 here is CASSRPGQGLGEAFF. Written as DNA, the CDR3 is TGTGCCAGCAGCCGACCGGGACAGGGGCTTGGTGAAGCTTTCTTT.

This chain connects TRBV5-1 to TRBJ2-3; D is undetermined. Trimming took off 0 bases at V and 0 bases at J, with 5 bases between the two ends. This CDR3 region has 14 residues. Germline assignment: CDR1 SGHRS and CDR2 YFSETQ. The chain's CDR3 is CASSLDSSTDTQYF. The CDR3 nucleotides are TGCGCCAGCAGCTTGGATAGCAGCACAGATACGCAGTATTTT. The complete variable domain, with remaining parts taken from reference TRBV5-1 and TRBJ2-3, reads KAGVTQTPRYLIKTRGQQVTLSCSPISGHRSVSWYQQTPGQGLQFLFEYFSETQRNKGNFPGRFSGRQFSNSRSEMNVSTLELGDSALYLCASSLDSSTDTQYFGPGTRLTVL.